This TCR beta chain is from a study of metastatic and nonmetastatic thyroid tumors. Study-wide context: Both malignant and benign thyroid patients supplied peripheral blood and tumor or nodule tissue samples, across which the repertoires of these patients were then compared.

The CDR3 totals 16 residues. The V gene's germline CDR1 is MNHNS and CDR2 SASEGT. V lost 6 bases and J lost 4; bases outside the gene matches: 7. Relative to its sample, this clone is medium-sized (0.01 to 0.1%). Its target is unknown. Study-wide results and limits: In both blood and tumor samples, TCR beta diversity was reported significantly higher for malignant than benign nodules.

There were no patients who had received any treatment before thyroid surgery. Original analysis: It was from CDR3 differences across clinicopathological groups that a distant-metastasis classifier for papillary thyroid cancer was built. MiXCR re-clonotyped the PCR reads for TCRdb. It is TCRdb's table, rather than the study itself, that gives the V and J calls and clone size. The sample lists about 9,100 clones; roughly a fifth were seen once. Sequenced sample: adjacent normal tissue. The sequence derives from a female donor with papillary thyroid cancer or a benign thyroid nodule (not recorded which). Some clones in this sample may be carry-over from other donors' samples. The chain joins TRBV6-1 to TRBJ1-5; 12 bases are a match to TRBD1. CDR3 residues: CASRAGTGGSNQPQHF. The CDR3 nucleotides read TGTGCCAGCAGAGCGGGGACAGGGGGCTCGAATCAGCCCCAGCATTTT.